A single sample is the source of the 2 T cell receptor beta chains below, sequenced in a study of T cell changes during pregnancy in multiple sclerosis. Clones were sequenced by immunoSEQ multiplex PCR, and TCRdb holds only the in-frame ones, with some missing. The table records about 24,000 clones, about 92% of them present only once. Sequences were derived from CD8+ T cells from peripheral blood mononuclear cells, sampled in the third trimester of pregnancy. All receptors come from a female donor in good health, enrolled as a control in a pregnancy study.

This clone was observed once. The V call is TRBV13, the J call TRBJ2-1; 14 bases line up with TRBD2. The V segment lost 5 bases and the J segment 9 bases; nucleotides outside the gene matches: 12. The CDR3 runs 17 residues. Looked up from germline, CDR1 is PRHDT and CDR2 is FYEKMQ (reference sequence). The CDR3 here is CASSLIGLAGGGVEQFF. CDR3 DNA sequence: TGTGCCAGCAGCCTAATAGGACTAGCGGGAGGCGGGGTTGAGCAGTTCTTC.

This chain joins TRBV14 and TRBJ2-7; D remains unclear. CDR3 length equals 13 residues. Germline V CDR1 and CDR2: SGHDN, FVKESK. V was trimmed by 4 bases and J by 2 bases, leaving 9 bases between them. The CDR3 reads CASSPGLAYEQYF. DNA of the CDR3: TGTGCCAGCAGCCCGGGTCTCGCCTACGAGCAGTACTTC.